The sequence of this T cell receptor (beta chain) was determined in a study of CD8 T cells in ankylosing spondylitis. Findings and caveats of the study: Reportedly, disease-linked clones are significantly enriched in ankylosing spondylitis patients' matched synovial fluid. Certain motif variants had earlier been reported in reactive arthritis synovial fluid and blood. Within ankylosing spondylitis blood, a TCR beta motif made up of fewer than ten highly homologous variants appeared to be characteristic.

Scientists made TCR beta libraries using quantitative 5'-RACE with molecular barcodes. Each CDR3 protein gets one entry after TCRdb re-called the 5' RACE reads with MiXCR. Among hundreds of thousands of distinct CDR3 sequences listed, about 10% were seen once. The germline V gene has CDR1 DFQATT and CDR2 SNEGSKA (reference sequence). The CDR3 covers 15 residues. Trimming took off 0 bases at V and 5 bases at J, with 16 bases between the two ends. This clonotype was seen ten or more times. Its specificity is unknown. The rearrangement uses TRBV20-1 and TRBJ2-5; tentative D call: TRBD2 (5 bases). The sequenced material came from blood, either unsorted or a sorted T cell fraction (not recorded which). The receptor was derived from a male donor with ankylosing spondylitis. DNA for the CDR3: TGCAGTGCTAGAGATCCTAGCATTGGGAGCGAGACCCAGTACTTC. It specifies CSARDPSIGSETQYF.